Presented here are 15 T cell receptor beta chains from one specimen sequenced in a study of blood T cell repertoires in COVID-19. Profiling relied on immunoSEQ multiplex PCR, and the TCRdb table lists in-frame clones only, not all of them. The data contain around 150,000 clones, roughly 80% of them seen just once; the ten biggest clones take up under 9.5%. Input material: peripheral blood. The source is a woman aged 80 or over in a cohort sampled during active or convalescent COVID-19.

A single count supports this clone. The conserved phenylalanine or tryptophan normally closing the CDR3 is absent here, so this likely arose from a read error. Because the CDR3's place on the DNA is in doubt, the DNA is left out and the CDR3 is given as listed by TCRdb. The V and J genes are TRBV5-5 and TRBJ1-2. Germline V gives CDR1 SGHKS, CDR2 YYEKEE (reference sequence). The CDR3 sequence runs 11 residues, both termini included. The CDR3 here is CASSSLGDPLR.

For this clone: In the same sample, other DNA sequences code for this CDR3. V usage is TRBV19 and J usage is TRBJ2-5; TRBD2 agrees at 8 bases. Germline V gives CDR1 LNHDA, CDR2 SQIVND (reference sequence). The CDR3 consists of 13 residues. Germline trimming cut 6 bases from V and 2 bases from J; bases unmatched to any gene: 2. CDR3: CASRSGGQETQYF. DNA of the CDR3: TGTGCCAGTAGAAGCGGGGGACAAGAGACCCAGTACTTC.

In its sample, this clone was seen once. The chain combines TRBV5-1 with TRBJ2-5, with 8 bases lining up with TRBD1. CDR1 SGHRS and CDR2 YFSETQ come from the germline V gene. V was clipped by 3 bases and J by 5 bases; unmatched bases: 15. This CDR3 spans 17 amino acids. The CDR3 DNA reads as TGCGCCAGCAGCTCGGGGACAGGTGGTGGGCGTTGGGAGACCCAGTACTTC. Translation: CASSSGTGGGRWETQYF. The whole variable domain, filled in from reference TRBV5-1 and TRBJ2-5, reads KAGVTQTPRYLIKTRGQQVTLSCSPISGHRSVSWYQQTPGQGLQFLFEYFSETQRNKGNFPGRFSGRQFSNSRSEMNVSTLELGDSALYLCASSSGTGGGRWETQYFGPGTRLLVL.

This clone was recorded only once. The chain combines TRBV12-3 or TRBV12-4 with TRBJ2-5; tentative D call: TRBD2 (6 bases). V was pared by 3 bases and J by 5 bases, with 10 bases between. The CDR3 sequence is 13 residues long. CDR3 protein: CASSFAGRETQYF. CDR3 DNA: TGTGCCAGCAGTTTCGCGGGGAGGGAGACCCAGTACTTC.

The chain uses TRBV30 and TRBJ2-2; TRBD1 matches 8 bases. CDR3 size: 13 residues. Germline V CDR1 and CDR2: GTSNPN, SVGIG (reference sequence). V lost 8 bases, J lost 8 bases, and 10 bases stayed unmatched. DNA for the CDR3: TGTGCCAGAACCCTCCAGGGGGCGGGGGAGCTGTTTTTT. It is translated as CARTLQGAGELFF.

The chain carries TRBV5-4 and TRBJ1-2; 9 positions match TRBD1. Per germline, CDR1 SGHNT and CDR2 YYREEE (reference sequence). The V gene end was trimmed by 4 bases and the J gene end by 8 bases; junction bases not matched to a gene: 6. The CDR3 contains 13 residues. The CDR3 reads CASSHIGQGGYTF. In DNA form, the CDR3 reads TGTGCCAGCAGCCACATAGGACAGGGGGGCTACACCTTC.

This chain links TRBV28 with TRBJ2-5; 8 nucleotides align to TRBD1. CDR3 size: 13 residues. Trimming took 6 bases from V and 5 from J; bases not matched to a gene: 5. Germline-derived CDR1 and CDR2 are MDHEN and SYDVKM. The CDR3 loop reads CASRPQGAETQYF. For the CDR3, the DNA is TGTGCCAGCAGGCCGCAGGGGGCTGAGACCCAGTACTTC.

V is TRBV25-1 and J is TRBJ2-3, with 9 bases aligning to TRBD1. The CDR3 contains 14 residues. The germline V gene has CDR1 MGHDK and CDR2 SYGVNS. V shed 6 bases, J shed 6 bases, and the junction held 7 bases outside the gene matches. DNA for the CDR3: TGTGCCAGCAGCCCGGACAGGGGATGGGATACGCAGTATTTT. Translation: CASSPDRGWDTQYF.

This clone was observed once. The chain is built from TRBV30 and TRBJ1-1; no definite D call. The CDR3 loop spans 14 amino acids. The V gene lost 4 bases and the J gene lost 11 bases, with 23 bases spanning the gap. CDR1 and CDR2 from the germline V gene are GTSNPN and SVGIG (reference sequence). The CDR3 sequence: CAWTLGVGIFRAFF. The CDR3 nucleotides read TGTGCCTGGACCCTGGGAGTGGGGATTTTTCGGGCTTTCTTT.

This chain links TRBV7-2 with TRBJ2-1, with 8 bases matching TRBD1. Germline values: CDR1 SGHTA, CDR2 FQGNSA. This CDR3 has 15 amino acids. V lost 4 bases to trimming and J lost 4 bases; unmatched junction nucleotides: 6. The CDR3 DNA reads TGTGCCAGCAGCTGGGACAGGTCAGGTTACAATGAGCAGTTCTTC. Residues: CASSWDRSGYNEQFF.

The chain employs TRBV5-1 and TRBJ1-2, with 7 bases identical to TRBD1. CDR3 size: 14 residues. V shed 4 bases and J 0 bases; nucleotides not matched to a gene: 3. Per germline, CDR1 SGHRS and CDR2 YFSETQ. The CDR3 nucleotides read TGCGCCAGCAGCGACAGGGCTACTAACTATGGCTACACCTTC. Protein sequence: CASSDRATNYGYTF.

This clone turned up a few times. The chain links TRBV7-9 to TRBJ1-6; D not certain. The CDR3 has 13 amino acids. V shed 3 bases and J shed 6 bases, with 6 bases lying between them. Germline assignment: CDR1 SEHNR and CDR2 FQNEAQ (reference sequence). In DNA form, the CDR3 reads TGTGCCAGCAGCTTGGCCGTTAATTCACCCCTCCACTTT. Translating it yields CASSLAVNSPLHF.

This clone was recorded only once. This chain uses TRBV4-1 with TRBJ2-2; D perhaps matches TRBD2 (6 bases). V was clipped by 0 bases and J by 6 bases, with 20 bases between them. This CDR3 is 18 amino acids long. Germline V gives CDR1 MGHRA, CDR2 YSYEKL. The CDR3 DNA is TGCGCCAGCAGCCAAGATGTTATTATGCGGGATTGGTCCGGGGAGCTGTTTTTT. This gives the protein CASSQDVIMRDWSGELFF.

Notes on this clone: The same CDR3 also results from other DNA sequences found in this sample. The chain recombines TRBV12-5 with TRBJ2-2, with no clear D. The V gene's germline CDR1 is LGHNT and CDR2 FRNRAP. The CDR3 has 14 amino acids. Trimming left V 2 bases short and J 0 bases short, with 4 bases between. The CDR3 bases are TGTGCTAGTGGTTTGACTCCGAACACCGGGGAGCTGTTTTTT. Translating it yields CASGLTPNTGELFF.

CDR3 sequence (DNA): TGTGCCAGCTCACCTGCGACGGGGGTTAGCACCGGGGAGCTGTTTTTT. Translation: CASSPATGVSTGELFF. The chain uses TRBV18 and TRBJ2-2; possible D gene TRBD2, 6 bases. The CDR3 loop spans 16 amino acids. V lost 3 bases and J 4 bases, leaving 15 bases between the germline ends. Germline CDR1 is KGHSH and CDR2 is LQKENI.